This T cell receptor beta chain was sequenced in a study of blood T cell repertoires in COVID-19. Study-level background: In each case, the material was cDNA or gDNA derived from T cells, B-cell-depleted T cells, or PBMCs.

Deletions cut 3 bases from V and 1 base from J, with 9 bases between. The germline V gene encodes CDR1 LNHDA and CDR2 SQIVND (reference sequence). This CDR3 comprises 14 residues. Authors' methods: By means of reference gene primer amplification, nucleated cell counts were estimated. Generated by immunoSEQ multiplex PCR, the TCRdb table keeps only in-frame clones and is missing some. The D gene and trimming were derived from the DNA, and the V and J assignments and clone size from that table. In the table there are roughly 150,000 clones, around nine tenths of which are singletons. This clonotype was sampled from a woman at least 80 years old with COVID-19, enrolled during active disease. J is TRBJ1-2 and V is TRBV19; D remains ambiguous. Material: peripheral blood. For the CDR3, the DNA is TGTGCCAGTAGTATTGGAGGGTTTAACTATGGCTACACCTTC. It translates to CASSIGGFNYGYTF.